Below, 24 T cell receptor beta chains from the same sample are listed, as sequenced in a study of blood T cell repertoires in COVID-19. Libraries were prepared by immunoSEQ multiplex PCR; TCRdb keeps only in-frame clonotypes and omits some of them. The data hold 150,000 to 200,000 clones, with 70% to 90% observed a single time. Specimen: PBMCs or T cells enriched from blood (not recorded which). The receptors here all came from a man aged 35 to 55 who had recovered from COVID-19.

V gene TRBV18 combines with J gene TRBJ1-2; 9 nucleotides align to TRBD1. J lost 6 bases, V lost 3 bases, and 2 bases had no gene match. The CDR3 is made up of 13 amino acids. CDR1 and CDR2 from the germline V gene are KGHSH and LQKENI. The CDR3 DNA follows: TGTGCCAGCTCACCCCGGGACAGGGATGGCTACACCTTC. This gives the protein CASSPRDRDGYTF.

V gene TRBV27 combines with J gene TRBJ2-2; tentative D call: TRBD1 (5 bases). The CDR3 is made up of 15 amino acids. Trimming removed 3 bases at V and 5 bases at J, with 13 bases between. Germline values: CDR1 MNHEY, CDR2 SMNVEV (reference sequence). The CDR3 DNA reads TGTGCCAGCAGTTTGGGGCCAGGACAAACCGGGGAGCTGTTTTTT. Encoded protein: CASSLGPGQTGELFF.

The V and J genes are TRBV5-1 and TRBJ1-2; 7 bases are shared with TRBD1. This CDR3 spans 15 amino acids. V gave up 4 bases and J gave up 0 bases; unmatched junction bases: 6. Germline V gives CDR1 SGHRS, CDR2 YFSETQ. CDR3 sequence: CASSPQGTTNYGYTF. CDR3 coding DNA: TGCGCCAGCAGCCCACAGGGGACCACTAACTATGGCTACACCTTC.

The chain joins TRBV6-7 to TRBJ1-4; 8 bases fit TRBD1. TRBV6-7 is annotated as an ORF whose role is uncertain. The CDR3 totals 15 residues. V shed 0 bases and J 6 bases; nucleotides not matched to a gene: 3. Written as DNA, the CDR3 is TGTGCCAGCAGTTACTCGTTCAGGGGGCATGAAAAACTGTTTTTT. Encoded protein: CASSYSFRGHEKLFF.

This chain uses TRBV19 with TRBJ2-5; TRBD2 aligns across 7 bases. CDR1 and CDR2 from the germline V gene are LNHDA and SQIVND (reference sequence). J gave up 1 base and V 4 bases, and 6 bases lay outside the gene matches. The CDR3 is 15 residues long. CDR3 region: CASSTSRTSQETQYF. The CDR3 bases are TGTGCCAGTAGTACCTCCCGGACTAGCCAAGAGACCCAGTACTTC.

The chain recombines TRBV3-1 (or the pseudogene TRBV3-2) with TRBJ1-1, with a possible D match to TRBD1 (5 bases). V lost 3 bases to trimming and J lost 11 bases, with 10 bases between them. CDR3 length: 11 residues. Germline assignment: CDR1 LGHDT and CDR2 YNNKEL (reference sequence). The CDR3 sequence is CASSQGLGAFF. CDR3 coding DNA: TGTGCCAGCAGCCAGGGACTGGGGGCTTTCTTT.

V gene TRBV27 combines with J gene TRBJ1-5; the D gene is possibly TRBD1 (6 bases). In germline, CDR1 is MNHEY, CDR2 SMNVEV (reference sequence). The CDR3 is made up of 15 amino acids. With 3 bases removed from V and 7 bases from J, the gap between germline ends came to 16 bases. The CDR3 sequence: CASSFRQGKGQPQHF. As DNA, the CDR3 is TGTGCCAGCAGTTTTCGCCAGGGGAAGGGCCAGCCCCAGCATTTT.

The table lists this clone with a few counts. The V call is TRBV19, the J call TRBJ2-3; maybe TRBD2 (6 bases). V was cut by 8 bases and J by 6 bases, with 9 bases left in between. Germline values: CDR1 LNHDA, CDR2 SQIVND (reference sequence). This CDR3 has 11 amino acids. The CDR3 reads CASRAGDTQYF. CDR3 DNA sequence: TGTGCCAGTCGCGCGGGGGATACGCAGTATTTT.

The chain has TRBV5-4 and TRBJ2-1, with 8 bases identical to TRBD1. Germline CDR1 is SGHNT and CDR2 is YYREEE (reference sequence). The CDR3 has 15 amino acids. Trimming cost V 4 bases and J 7 bases; bases outside gene matches: 10. The chain's CDR3 is CASSQLGQGGNEQFF. The CDR3 coding sequence is TGTGCCAGCAGCCAACTCGGACAGGGAGGAAATGAGCAGTTCTTC.

The chain employs TRBV5-6 and TRBJ2-1, with a possible D match to TRBD2 (7 bases). Germline V gene data show CDR1 as SGHDT and CDR2 as YYEEEE. The CDR3 covers 13 residues. The V and J ends lost 7 bases and 9 bases respectively, with 17 bases between them. The CDR3 loop reads CASADFAGAEQFF. CDR3 sequence (DNA): TGTGCCAGCGCCGACTTCGCGGGGGCTGAGCAGTTCTTC.

The J gene is TRBJ1-3, the V gene TRBV25-1; possible D gene TRBD1, 6 bases. CDR1 and CDR2 (germline): MGHDK, SYGVNS. This CDR3 has 16 amino acids. V lost 4 bases and J 0 bases, leaving 13 bases between the germline ends. The CDR3 DNA reads TGTGCCAGCAGTGCACAGGGACGGAGCTCTGGAAACACCATATATTTT. Translated, it gives CASSAQGRSSGNTIYF. The full variable domain, with the rest looked up from reference TRBV25-1 and TRBJ1-3, is EADIYQTPRYLVIGTGKKITLECSQTMGHDKMYWYQQDPGMELHLIHYSYGVNSTEKGDLSSESTVSRIRTEHFPLTLESARPSHTSQYLCASSAQGRSSGNTIYFGEGSWLTVV.

The J gene is TRBJ1-2, the V gene TRBV7-2, with 10 bases identical to TRBD1. The germline CDR1 and CDR2 sequences are SGHTA and FQGNSA. The CDR3 is made up of 16 amino acids. V lost 6 bases, J lost 3 bases, and 10 bases stayed unmatched. CDR3 in amino acids: CASRSPGTGDYYGYTF. In nucleotides, the CDR3 is TGTGCCAGCAGGTCCCCGGGGACAGGGGACTACTATGGCTACACCTTC.

The rearrangement uses TRBV7-8 and TRBJ1-2, with D perhaps matching TRBD1 (5 bases). Germline CDR1 and CDR2: SGHVS and FQNEAQ. CDR3 size: 14 residues. Trimming shortened V by 1 base and J by 3 bases, and 9 bases separated the two germline ends. CDR3 in amino acids: CASSLGGADYGYTF. CDR3 in DNA: TGTGCCAGCAGCTTAGGGGGCGCTGACTATGGCTACACCTTC.

This clone showed up just once. The chain joins TRBV3-1 (or the pseudogene TRBV3-2) to TRBJ2-7, with 11 bases identical to TRBD2. The CDR3 extends over 15 amino acids. Germline V lookup: CDR1 LGHDT, CDR2 YNNKEL (reference sequence). J gave up 9 bases and V 1 base, and 8 bases lay outside the gene matches. The CDR3 protein is CASSQGGTSGTSQYF. DNA for the CDR3: TGTGCCAGCAGCCAAGGGGGGACTAGCGGTACGTCGCAGTACTTC.

This clone was detected once. The chain has TRBV9 and TRBJ1-2; no firm D call. Per the germline V gene, CDR1 is SGDLS and CDR2 is YYNGEE. CDR3 length: 11 residues. Trimming removed 4 bases from V and 7 bases from J, with 8 bases in between. The CDR3 DNA follows: TGTGCCAGCAGCTCGCCTAGTGGCTACACCTTC. It yields the protein CASSSPSGYTF.

This chain joins TRBV11-2 and TRBJ1-2; D remains ambiguous. Germline CDR1 and CDR2: SGHAT and FQNNGV. The CDR3 sequence is 15 residues long. V dropped 6 bases and J dropped 4 bases, with 18 bases sitting between them. CDR3 coding DNA: TGTGCCAGCAGGGATCCGGGAGGCCCCCTCTATGGCTACACCTTC. Its translation is CASRDPGGPLYGYTF. The whole variable domain, filled in from reference TRBV11-2 and TRBJ1-2, reads EAGVAQSPRYKIIEKRQSVAFWCNPISGHATLYWYQQILGQGPKLLIQFQNNGVVDDSQLPKDRFSAERLKGVDSTLKIQPAKLEDSAVYLCASRDPGGPLYGYTFGSGTRLTVV.

The chain carries TRBV5-1 and TRBJ2-3, with 10 bases fitting TRBD2. The CDR3 has 17 amino acids. Unmatched junction bases numbered 9, after V lost 0 bases and J lost 5 bases. Per germline, CDR1 SGHRS and CDR2 YFSETQ. The DNA for the CDR3 is TGCGCCAGCAGCTTGGTCGTCATGAGCGGGGGGGAAGATACGCAGTATTTT. Amino acid sequence: CASSLVVMSGGEDTQYF.

The chain combines TRBV19 with TRBJ2-3; 7 positions agree with TRBD1. The junction had 6 bases not matched to a gene; V was cut back by 7 bases and J by 2 bases. The CDR3 consists of 14 residues. Germline CDR1 reads LNHDA; CDR2 reads SQIVND (reference sequence). In DNA, the CDR3 is TGTGCCAGTAAAGACAGGGAGACCACAGATACGCAGTATTTT. It translates to CASKDRETTDTQYF.

The gene calls are TRBV7-9 and TRBJ1-5, with D possibly matching TRBD1 (5 bases). CDR1 is SEHNR, CDR2 FQNEAQ, per germline (reference sequence). Trimming shortened V by 5 bases and J by 5 bases, and 13 bases separated the two germline ends. This CDR3 has 14 amino acids. The CDR3 is CASSPSGVDQPQHF. The CDR3 region has the DNA TGTGCCAGCAGCCCCTCGGGGGTCGATCAGCCCCAGCATTTT.

V usage is TRBV11-1 and J usage is TRBJ2-5, with 7 bases aligning to TRBD1. The CDR3 has 15 residues. Looked up from germline, CDR1 is SGHAT and CDR2 is FQDESV (reference sequence). V trimming: 9 bases; J trimming: 5 bases; junction bases outside the gene matches: 15. The CDR3 here is CASSQGRRIGETQYF. CDR3 sequence (DNA): TGTGCCAGTTCACAGGGGAGAAGGATTGGGGAGACCCAGTACTTC.

The J gene is TRBJ2-1, the V gene TRBV7-8; D may be TRBD1 (6 bases). Trimming shortened V by 4 bases and J by 9 bases, and 10 bases separated the two germline ends. The CDR3 has 12 residues. The germline CDR1 and CDR2 sequences are SGHVS and FQNEAQ. The CDR3 DNA is TGTGCCAGCAGCTCCCACAGGGCTGAGCAGTTCTTC. This encodes CASSSHRAEQFF.

V usage is TRBV3-1 (or the pseudogene TRBV3-2) and J usage is TRBJ1-2; D perhaps matches TRBD1 (6 bases). The germline CDR1 and CDR2 sequences are LGHDT and YNNKEL (reference sequence). The CDR3 has 15 residues. The V gene lost 3 bases and the J gene lost 4 bases, with 15 bases spanning the gap. The CDR3, as DNA: TGTGCCAGCAGCCAGGGGACAATTGGGGGCTATGGCTACACCTTC. This sequence encodes CASSQGTIGGYGYTF.

The V call is TRBV24-1, the J call TRBJ1-5; 10 bases are shared with TRBD1. V shed 5 bases and J 0 bases; nucleotides not matched to a gene: 9. The V gene's germline CDR1 is KGHDR and CDR2 SFDVKD. The CDR3 loop spans 18 amino acids. CDR3 amino acids: CATSGSPGTGDSNQPQHF. The CDR3 nucleotides are TGTGCCACCAGTGGCAGTCCCGGGACAGGGGATAGCAATCAGCCCCAGCATTTT.

The chain joins TRBV2 to TRBJ2-5; 9 bases are shared with TRBD2. The CDR3 loop spans 14 amino acids. The germline V gene encodes CDR1 SNHLY and CDR2 FYNNEI. After removal of 10 bases from V and 1 base from J, the junction contained 7 bases not matched to a gene. CDR3 sequence (DNA): TGTGCCACCCTCCCGGGACTAGCCCAAGAGACCCAGTACTTC. Amino acids: CATLPGLAQETQYF.